Following are 10 T cell receptor beta chains from one sample sequenced in a study of T-cell reconstitution after alpha-beta-depleted transplantation in children. Unique molecular identifiers were used in preparing the TCRbeta library. MiXCR, run by TCRdb on the PCR reads, gives a single entry per CDR3 protein. Here the sample spans about 470,000 distinct CDR3 sequences, approximately 41% being singletons. Sequenced material: PBMCs, taken before TCRalphabeta/CD19-depleted stem cell transplant. The receptors shown here come from a girl aged 2-9 years with aplastic anemia, due to receive a stem cell transplant.

Many counts were recorded for this clonotype. This sequence joins TRBV2 and TRBJ2-1; D uncertain. Germline CDR1 is SNHLY and CDR2 is FYNNEI. The CDR3 length is 14 residues. Trimming removed 7 bases from V and 2 bases from J, with 12 bases in between. For the CDR3, the DNA is TGTGCCAGCAAGATGTTCAGAGCCTACAATGAGCAGTTCTTC. Its translation is CASKMFRAYNEQFF.

The chain links TRBV7-6 to TRBJ2-1, with D perhaps TRBD1 (5 bases). CDR1 is SGHVS and CDR2 is FNYEAQ in the germline V gene. Trimming shortened V by 3 bases and J by 6 bases, and 15 bases separated the two germline ends. The CDR3 spans 15 residues. The DNA of the CDR3 is TGTGCCAGCAGCTTTACAGGTCGCGGTAGCAATGAGCAGTTCTTC. Translating gives CASSFTGRGSNEQFF.

Only one count was recorded for this clonotype. This chain joins TRBV20-1 and TRBJ2-3; 7 bases match TRBD1. The CDR3 consists of 16 residues. J lost 5 bases, V lost 2 bases, and 13 bases had no gene match. Germline CDR1 is DFQATT and CDR2 is SNEGSKA (reference sequence). The CDR3 is CSARPMDRRLGDTQYF. CDR3 nucleotides: TGCAGTGCTAGACCCATGGACAGGAGACTTGGAGATACGCAGTATTTT.

The V gene is TRBV19, the J gene TRBJ1-2, with a possible D match to TRBD1 (5 bases). V shed 4 bases and J shed 5 bases, with 14 bases lying between them. The CDR3 runs to 14 residues. The germline V gene encodes CDR1 LNHDA and CDR2 SQIVND (reference sequence). The CDR3 sequence: CASSTARVRYGYTF. CDR3 sequence (DNA): TGTGCCAGTAGTACCGCCAGGGTGAGGTATGGCTACACCTTC.

Concerning this clonotype: It may be a read error: a sequence one base away is much more abundant. The rearrangement joins TRBV10-3 to TRBJ2-1; TRBD2 agrees at 9 bases. The CDR3 runs to 16 residues. The junction had 7 bases not matched to a gene; V was cut back by 2 bases and J by 5 bases. Germline V gene data show CDR1 as ENHRY and CDR2 as SYGVKD. The CDR3 region has the DNA TGTGCCATCAGTGAGAGGGGTAGCGGGAGTAACAATGAGCAGTTCTTC. This encodes CAISERGSGSNNEQFF.

This clonotype was observed many times. The chain joins TRBV5-6 to TRBJ2-2, with D perhaps TRBD2 (5 bases). This CDR3 is 15 amino acids long. Germline V gives CDR1 SGHDT, CDR2 YYEEEE. Between the trimmed V and J ends, which lost 2 bases and 2 bases, there was a span of 10 bases. The CDR3 spells CASSFYGVNTGELFF. The CDR3 DNA reads as TGTGCCAGCAGCTTCTACGGGGTAAACACCGGGGAGCTGTTTTTT.

The chain links TRBV5-4 to TRBJ2-1; no reliable D call. Germline V lookup: CDR1 SGHNT, CDR2 YYREEE (reference sequence). Between the trimmed V and J ends, which lost 0 bases and 6 bases, there was a span of 13 bases. The CDR3 runs 15 residues. CDR3 DNA sequence: TGTGCCAGCAGCTTGGCCGATACGACGATCAATGAGCAGTTCTTC. Translation gives CASSLADTTINEQFF.

There are many counts of this clonotype. This sequence joins TRBV20-1 and TRBJ2-7; a possible D gene is TRBD2 (7 bases). The CDR3 consists of 13 residues. Deletions cut 6 bases from V and 4 bases from J, with 16 bases between. Germline V lookup: CDR1 DFQATT, CDR2 SNEGSKA (reference sequence). CDR3 residues: CSAPTGGGYEQYF. CDR3 nucleotide sequence: TGCAGTGCGCCGACAGGCGGGGGATACGAGCAGTACTTC.

Points on this clonotype: A much larger clone lies a single base off, so this may be a read error. The rearrangement links TRBV7-9 to TRBJ1-1, with D unresolved. CDR3 length: 15 amino acids. CDR1 and CDR2 (germline): SEHNR, FQNEAQ (reference sequence). The CDR3 loop reads CAGSLAGGRVIEAFF. The CDR3 bases are TGTGCCGGCAGCTTAGCGGGAGGGCGGGTCATAGAAGCTTTCTTT.

This clonotype was detected only a few times. V and J are TRBV9 and TRBJ1-5; no firm D call. CDR1 and CDR2 (germline): SGDLS, YYNGEE. CDR3 length equals 14 residues. Trimming cost V 0 bases and J 2 bases, with 6 bases left between them. CDR3 nucleotides: TGTGCCAGCAGCGTAGAACCCGGCAATCAGCCCCAGCATTTT. Its protein product is CASSVEPGNQPQHF.